This record concerns one TCR beta chain sequence. Its antigen is unidentified. These data originate in a study of STAT5B mutations in CD4+ large granular lymphocyte leukemia. General observations from the study: Main leukemic clonotypes were patient-specific, but 25% appeared at low frequency elsewhere. Patient CD4-sorted repertoires looked more clonal than healthy CD4+ repertoires, even without putative leukemic clones.

Control samples were healthy donors' buffy coats. Germline CDR1 SGHNT, CDR2 YENEEA. This CDR3 has 14 amino acids. Trimming removed 4 bases at V and 0 bases at J, with 8 bases between. The repertoire was sequenced with immunoSEQ multiplex PCR; TCRdb's copy has only in-frame clones and lacks some. The data hold about 38,000 clones, with around 72% observed a single time. This receptor was taken from a human donor in good health. The J gene is TRBJ2-3, the V gene TRBV11-3, with D perhaps TRBD2 (5 bases). What was sequenced was CD4+ T cells from blood buffy coats. This CDR3 is CASSSSGSTDTQYF. Here the CDR3 DNA reads TGTGCCAGCAGCTCGAGCGGTAGCACAGATACGCAGTATTTT.